The entry below gives a single T cell receptor (beta chain) sequence along with its context. The target antigen is unknown. At one boundary the junction diverges from the germline segment, which might be a read error. The data originate from a study of radiotherapy plus CTLA-4 blockade in lung cancer. This CDR3 has 15 residues. CDR1 is SSHAT and CDR2 is FNYEAQ in the germline V gene (reference sequence). Points from the study as a whole: TCR clones originating in tumors grew in number in blood after radiotherapy plus ipilimumab.

Sequenced by immunoSEQ multiplex PCR; TCRdb stores in-frame clones only, minus some. The sample yields approximately 70,000 clones, roughly 76% seen once. The sequencing here drew on peripheral blood, taken from a patient treated with radiotherapy plus ipilimumab. The rearrangement uses TRBV7-7 and TRBJ2-7, with a possible D match to TRBD2 (6 bases). This TCR derives from a human donor with non-small cell lung cancer whose response to radiotherapy plus ipilimumab could not be evaluated. Some clones in this sample may be carry-over from other donors' samples. The CDR3 protein is CASSPGLGGSYEQYF. As DNA, the CDR3 is TGTGCTAGCAGCCCAGGGCTCGGGGGATCCTACGAGCAGTACTTC. Full variable domain (remainder filled in from reference TRBV7-7 and TRBJ2-7): GAGVSQSPRYKVTKRGQDVTLRCDPISSHATLYWYQQALGQGPEFLTYFNYEAQPDKSGLPSDRFSAERPEGSISTLTIQRTEQRDSAMYRCASSPGLGGSYEQYFGPGTRLTVT.